This TCR beta chain was found in a study of blood T cell repertoires in COVID-19. Study-level information: Samples taken during acute and convalescent COVID-19 were collected in the United States, Italy and Spain. T cells, B-cell-depleted T cells, or PBMCs provided the cDNA or gDNA that served as material.

Original handling: Nucleated cell number was recorded as an estimate derived from reference gene primer amplification. The protocol was immunoSEQ multiplex PCR, while the TCRdb copy is restricted to in-frame clones and leaves out a portion. The V and J calls and clone size are taken from that table; D and trimming were inferred from the DNA. This sample has 140,000 to 150,000 clones; roughly 85% occur once, and the top ten carry approximately 2.5%. Germline CDR1 and CDR2: SGHTA and FQGNSA. Trimming took 0 bases from V and 0 from J; bases not matched to a gene: 9. The CDR3 has 19 residues. The chain is built from TRBV7-2 and TRBJ2-1; TRBD2 matches 9 bases. The material sequenced was peripheral blood. This receptor was obtained from a human donor with acute or convalescent COVID-19. The donor label of this sample is uncertain. The CDR3 sequence: CASSLAEREAISSYNEQFF. The CDR3 coding sequence is TGTGCCAGCAGCTTAGCCGAGCGGGAGGCCATAAGCTCCTACAATGAGCAGTTCTTC. The variable domain in full, completed from reference TRBV7-2 and TRBJ2-1, reads GAGVSQSPSNKVTEKGKDVELRCDPISGHTALYWYRQSLGQGLEFLIYFQGNSAPDKSGLPSDRFSAERTGGSVSTLTIQRTQQEDSAVYLCASSLAEREAISSYNEQFFGPGTRLTVL.